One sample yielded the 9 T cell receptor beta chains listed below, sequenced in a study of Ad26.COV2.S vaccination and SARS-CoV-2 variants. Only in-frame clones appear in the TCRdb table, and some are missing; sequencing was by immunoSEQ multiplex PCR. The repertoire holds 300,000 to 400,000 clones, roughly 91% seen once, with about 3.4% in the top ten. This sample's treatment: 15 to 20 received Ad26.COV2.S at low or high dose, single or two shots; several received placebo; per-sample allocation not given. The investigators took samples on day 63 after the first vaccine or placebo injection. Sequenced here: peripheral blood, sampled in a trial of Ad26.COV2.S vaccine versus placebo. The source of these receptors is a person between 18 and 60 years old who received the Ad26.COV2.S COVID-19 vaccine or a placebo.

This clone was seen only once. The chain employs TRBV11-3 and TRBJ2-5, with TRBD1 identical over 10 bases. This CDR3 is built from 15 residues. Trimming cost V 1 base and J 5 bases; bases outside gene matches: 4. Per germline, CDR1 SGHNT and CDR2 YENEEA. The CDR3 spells CASSLGDRGRETQYF. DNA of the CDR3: TGTGCCAGCAGCTTAGGTGACAGGGGGCGCGAGACCCAGTACTTC.

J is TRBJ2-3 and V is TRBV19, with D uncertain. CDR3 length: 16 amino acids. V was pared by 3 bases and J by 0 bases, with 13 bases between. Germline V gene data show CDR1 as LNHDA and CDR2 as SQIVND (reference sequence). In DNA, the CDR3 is TGTGCCAGTAGTATCCCGGGCCTACCTAGCACAGATACGCAGTATTTT. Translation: CASSIPGLPSTDTQYF. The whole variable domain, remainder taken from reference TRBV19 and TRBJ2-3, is DGGITQSPKYLFRKEGQNVTLSCEQNLNHDAMYWYRQDPGQGLRLIYYSQIVNDFQKGDIAEGYSVSREKKESFPLTVTSAQKNPTAFYLCASSIPGLPSTDTQYFGPGTRLTVL.

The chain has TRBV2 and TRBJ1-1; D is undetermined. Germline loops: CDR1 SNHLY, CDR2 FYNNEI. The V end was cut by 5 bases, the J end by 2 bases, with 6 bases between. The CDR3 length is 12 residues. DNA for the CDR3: TGTGCCAGCAGTTACAGAAACACTGAAGCTTTCTTT. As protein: CASSYRNTEAFF.

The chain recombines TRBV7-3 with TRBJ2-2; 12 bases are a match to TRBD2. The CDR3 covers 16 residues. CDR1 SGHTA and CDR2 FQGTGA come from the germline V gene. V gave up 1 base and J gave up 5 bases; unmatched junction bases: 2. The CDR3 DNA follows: TGTGCCAGCAGCTTAAAGGGACTAGCGGGTACCGGGGAGCTGTTTTTT. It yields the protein CASSLKGLAGTGELFF.

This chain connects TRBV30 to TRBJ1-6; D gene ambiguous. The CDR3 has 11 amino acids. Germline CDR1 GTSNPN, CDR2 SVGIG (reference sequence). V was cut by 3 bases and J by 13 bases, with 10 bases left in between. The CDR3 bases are TGTGCCTGGAGGTTGAATGGGCCCCTCCACTTT. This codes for CAWRLNGPLHF.

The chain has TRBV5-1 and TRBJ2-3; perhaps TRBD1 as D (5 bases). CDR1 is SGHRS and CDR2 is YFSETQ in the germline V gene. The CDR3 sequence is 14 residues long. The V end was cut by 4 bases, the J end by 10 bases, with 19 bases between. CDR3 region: CASSPGHVYESQYF. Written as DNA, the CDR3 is TGCGCCAGCAGCCCCGGACACGTGTACGAATCGCAGTATTTT.

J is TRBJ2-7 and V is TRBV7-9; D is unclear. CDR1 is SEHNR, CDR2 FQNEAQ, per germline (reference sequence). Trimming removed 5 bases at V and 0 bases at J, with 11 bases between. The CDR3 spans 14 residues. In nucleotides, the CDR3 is TGTGCCAGCAGCACGCCGGAAAGCTCCTACGAGCAGTACTTC. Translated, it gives CASSTPESSYEQYF. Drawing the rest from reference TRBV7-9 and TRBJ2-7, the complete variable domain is DTGVSQNPRHKITKRGQNVTFRCDPISEHNRLYWYRQTLGQGPEFLTYFQNEAQLEKSRLLSDRFSAERPKGSFSTLEIQRTEQGDSAMYLCASSTPESSYEQYFGPGTRLTVT.

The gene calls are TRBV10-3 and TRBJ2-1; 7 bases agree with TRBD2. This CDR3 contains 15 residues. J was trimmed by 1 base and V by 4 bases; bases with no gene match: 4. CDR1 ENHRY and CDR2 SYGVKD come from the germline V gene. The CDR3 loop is CAISGVGGSYNEQFF. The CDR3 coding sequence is TGTGCCATCAGTGGTGTCGGGGGGTCCTACAATGAGCAGTTCTTC.

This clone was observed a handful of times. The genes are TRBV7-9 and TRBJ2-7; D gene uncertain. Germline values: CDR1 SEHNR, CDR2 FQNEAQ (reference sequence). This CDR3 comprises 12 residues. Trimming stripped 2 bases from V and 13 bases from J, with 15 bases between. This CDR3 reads CASSLNLEEGYF. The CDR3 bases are TGTGCCAGCAGCTTAAACCTCGAAGAAGGATACTTC. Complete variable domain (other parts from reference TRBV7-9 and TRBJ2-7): DTGVSQNPRHKITKRGQNVTFRCDPISEHNRLYWYRQTLGQGPEFLTYFQNEAQLEKSRLLSDRFSAERPKGSFSTLEIQRTEQGDSAMYLCASSLNLEEGYFGPGTRLTVT.